The present entry profiles one TCR beta chain with its context. The target antigen is unknown. Germline V gene sequence: CDR1 SGHAT, CDR2 FQDESV (reference sequence). The CDR3 has 13 amino acids. V lost 9 bases, J lost 4 bases, and 7 bases stayed unmatched. These data come from a study of T cell repertoires in cytomegalovirus infection. Study details: A matching HLA type, together with CMV infection, was signaled by public TCR beta signatures.

Whole-study results and caveats: Cumulative public TCR beta family frequency identified CMV carriers with the relevant HLA. CMV-specific HLA-C-restricted TCR beta clonotypes dominated the ex vivo response.

TCRdb reanalysed the reads using MiXCR and keeps one entry per CDR3 protein. The sample carries under 300,000 distinct CDR3 sequences, about 15% recorded once. The J gene is TRBJ2-5, the V gene TRBV11-1, with 8 bases matching TRBD2. The TCR comes from a human donor in good health (CMV status not recorded). Some clones in this sample may be carry-over from other donors' samples. Sequencing input: CD8+ T cells from PBMCs. CDR3: CASNLAGGETQYF. CDR3 sequence (DNA): TGTGCCAGTAACCTTGCGGGGGGAGAGACCCAGTACTTC. The full variable domain, completed using reference TRBV11-1 and TRBJ2-5, is EAEVAQSPRYKITEKSQAVAFWCDPISGHATLYWYRQILGQGPELLVQFQDESVVDDSQLPKDRFSAERLKGVDSTLKIQPAELGDSAMYLCASNLAGGETQYFGPGTRLLVL.